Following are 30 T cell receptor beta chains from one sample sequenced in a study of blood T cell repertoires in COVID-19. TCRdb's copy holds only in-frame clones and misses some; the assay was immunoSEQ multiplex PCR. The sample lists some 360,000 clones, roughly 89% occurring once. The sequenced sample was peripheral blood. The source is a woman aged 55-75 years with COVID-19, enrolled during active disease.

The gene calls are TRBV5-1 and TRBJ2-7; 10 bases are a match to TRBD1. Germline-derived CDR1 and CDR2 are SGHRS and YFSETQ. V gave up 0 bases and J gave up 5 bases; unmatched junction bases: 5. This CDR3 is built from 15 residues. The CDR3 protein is CASSLVTGGLDEQYF. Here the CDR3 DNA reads TGCGCCAGCAGCTTGGTGACAGGGGGCCTGGACGAGCAGTACTTC. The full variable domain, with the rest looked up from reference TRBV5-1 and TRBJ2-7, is KAGVTQTPRYLIKTRGQQVTLSCSPISGHRSVSWYQQTPGQGLQFLFEYFSETQRNKGNFPGRFSGRQFSNSRSEMNVSTLELGDSALYLCASSLVTGGLDEQYFGPGTRLTVT.

The CDR3 DNA is TGTGCCACCAGCAGGGTACTACAGGGGATTAATCAGCCCCAGCATTTT. It codes for CATSRVLQGINQPQHF. The genes are TRBV15 and TRBJ1-5, with TRBD1 matching 7 bases. This CDR3 is 16 amino acids long. The germline V gene has CDR1 LNHNV and CDR2 YYDKDF (reference sequence). Trimming took 3 bases from V and 4 from J; bases not matched to a gene: 9.

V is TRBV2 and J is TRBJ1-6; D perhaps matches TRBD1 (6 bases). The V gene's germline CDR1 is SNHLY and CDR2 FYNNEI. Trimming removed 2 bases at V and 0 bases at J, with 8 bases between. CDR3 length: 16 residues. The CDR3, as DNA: TGTGCCAGCAGTGAATTGGACAGCTCCTATAATTCACCCCTCCACTTT. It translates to CASSELDSSYNSPLHF.

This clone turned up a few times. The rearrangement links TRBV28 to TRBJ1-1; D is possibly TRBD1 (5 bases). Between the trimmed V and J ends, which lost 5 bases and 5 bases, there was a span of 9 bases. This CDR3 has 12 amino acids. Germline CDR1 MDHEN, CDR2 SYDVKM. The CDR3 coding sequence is TGTGCCAGCAGTCAACGGGGGACTGAAGCTTTCTTT. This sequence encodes CASSQRGTEAFF.

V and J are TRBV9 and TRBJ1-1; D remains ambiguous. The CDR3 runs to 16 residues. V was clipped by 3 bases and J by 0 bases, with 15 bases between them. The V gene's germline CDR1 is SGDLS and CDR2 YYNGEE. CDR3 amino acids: CASSAPVGGMNTEAFF. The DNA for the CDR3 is TGTGCCAGCAGCGCCCCCGTAGGAGGAATGAACACTGAAGCTTTCTTT.

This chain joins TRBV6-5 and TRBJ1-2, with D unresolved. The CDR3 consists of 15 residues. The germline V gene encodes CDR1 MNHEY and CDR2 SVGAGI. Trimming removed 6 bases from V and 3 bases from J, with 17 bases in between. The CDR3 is CASSPGSTDYYGYTF. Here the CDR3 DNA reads TGTGCCAGCAGCCCCGGATCGACTGATTACTATGGCTACACCTTC.

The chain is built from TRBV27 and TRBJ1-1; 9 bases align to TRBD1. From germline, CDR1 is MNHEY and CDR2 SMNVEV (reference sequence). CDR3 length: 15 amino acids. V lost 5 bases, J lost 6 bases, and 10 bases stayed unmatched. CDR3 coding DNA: TGTGCCAGCAGTCGATCCGGGACAGGGAAATCTGAAGCTTTCTTT. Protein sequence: CASSRSGTGKSEAFF.

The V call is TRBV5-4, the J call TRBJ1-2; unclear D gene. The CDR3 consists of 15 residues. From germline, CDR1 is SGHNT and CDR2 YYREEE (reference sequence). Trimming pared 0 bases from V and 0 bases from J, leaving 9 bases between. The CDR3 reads CASSLGVNSNYGYTF. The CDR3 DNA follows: TGTGCCAGCAGCTTGGGTGTCAACTCTAACTATGGCTACACCTTC.

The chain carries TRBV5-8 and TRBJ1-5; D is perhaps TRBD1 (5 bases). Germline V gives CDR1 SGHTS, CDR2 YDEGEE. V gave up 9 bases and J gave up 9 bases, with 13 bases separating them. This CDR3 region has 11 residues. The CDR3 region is CATNRNGPQHF. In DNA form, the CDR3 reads TGTGCCACCAACAGGAATGGGCCCCAGCATTTT.

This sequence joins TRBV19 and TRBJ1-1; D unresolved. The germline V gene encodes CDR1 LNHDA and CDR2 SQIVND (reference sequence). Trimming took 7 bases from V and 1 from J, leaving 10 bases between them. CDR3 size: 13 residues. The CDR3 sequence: CASIPKQNTEAFF. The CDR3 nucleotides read TGTGCCAGTATTCCGAAGCAGAACACTGAAGCTTTCTTT.

As DNA, the CDR3 is TGTGCCACCAGCAGAGATTTCGACCAAGAGACCCAGTACTTC. Translation: CATSRDFDQETQYF. The rearrangement links TRBV15 to TRBJ2-5; D gene unclear. Germline CDR1 LNHNV, CDR2 YYDKDF (reference sequence). V was clipped by 0 bases and J by 0 bases, with 5 bases between them. The CDR3 has 14 residues.

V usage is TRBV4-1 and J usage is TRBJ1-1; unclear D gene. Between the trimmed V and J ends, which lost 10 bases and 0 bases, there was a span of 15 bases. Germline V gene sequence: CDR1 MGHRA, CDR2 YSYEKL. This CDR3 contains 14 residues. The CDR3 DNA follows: TGCGCCACCACCTCTACGGGGTTGAACACTGAAGCTTTCTTT. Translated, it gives CATTSTGLNTEAFF.

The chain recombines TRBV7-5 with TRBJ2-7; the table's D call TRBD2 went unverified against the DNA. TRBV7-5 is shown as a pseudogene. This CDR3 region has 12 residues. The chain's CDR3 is CARSPFVIEQYF. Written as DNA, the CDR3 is TGTGCCAGAAGCCCCTTTGTAATCGAGCAGTACTTC.

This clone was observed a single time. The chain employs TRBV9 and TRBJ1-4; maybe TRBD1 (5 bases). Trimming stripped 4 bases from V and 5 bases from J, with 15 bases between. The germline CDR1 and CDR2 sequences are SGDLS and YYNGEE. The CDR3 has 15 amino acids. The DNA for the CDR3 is TGTGCCAGCAGCTGGGACTCTCACGGGAATGAAAAACTGTTTTTT. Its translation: CASSWDSHGNEKLFF. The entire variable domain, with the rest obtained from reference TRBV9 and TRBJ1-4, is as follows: DSGVTQTPKHLITATGQRVTLRCSPRSGDLSVYWYQQSLDQGLQFLIQYYNGEERAKGNILERFSAQQFPDLHSELNLSSLELGDSALYFCASSWDSHGNEKLFFGSGTQLSVL.

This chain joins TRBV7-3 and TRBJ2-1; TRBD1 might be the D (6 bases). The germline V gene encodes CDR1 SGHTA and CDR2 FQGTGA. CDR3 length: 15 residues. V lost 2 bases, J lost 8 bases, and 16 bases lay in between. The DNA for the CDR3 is TGTGCCAGCAGCTTACGAGGGGGTCCGCTCGATGAGCAGTTCTTC. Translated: CASSLRGGPLDEQFF. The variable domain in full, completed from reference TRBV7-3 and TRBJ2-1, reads GAGVSQTPSNKVTEKGKYVELRCDPISGHTALYWYRQSLGQGPEFLIYFQGTGAADDSGLPNDRFFAVRPEGSVSTLKIQRTERGDSAVYLCASSLRGGPLDEQFFGPGTRLTVL.

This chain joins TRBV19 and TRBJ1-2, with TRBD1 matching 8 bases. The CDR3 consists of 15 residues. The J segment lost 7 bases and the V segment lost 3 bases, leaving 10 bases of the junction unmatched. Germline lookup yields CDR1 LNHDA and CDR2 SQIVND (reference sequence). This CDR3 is CASSIGGQESGGYTF. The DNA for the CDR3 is TGTGCCAGTAGTATCGGGGGACAGGAATCTGGTGGCTACACCTTC.

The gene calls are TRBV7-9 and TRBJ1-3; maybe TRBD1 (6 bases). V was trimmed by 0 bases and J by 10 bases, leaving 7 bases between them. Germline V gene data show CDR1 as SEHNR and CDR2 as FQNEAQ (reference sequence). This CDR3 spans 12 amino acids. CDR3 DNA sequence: TGTGCCAGCAGCTTAGCGGACAGTACCATATATTTT. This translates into CASSLADSTIYF.

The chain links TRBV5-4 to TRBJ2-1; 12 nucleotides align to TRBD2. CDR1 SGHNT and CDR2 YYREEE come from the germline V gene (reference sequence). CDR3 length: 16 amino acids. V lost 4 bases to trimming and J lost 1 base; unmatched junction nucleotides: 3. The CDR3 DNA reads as TGTGCCAGCAGCCGGACTAGCGGGGAATCCTACAATGAGCAGTTCTTC. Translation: CASSRTSGESYNEQFF.

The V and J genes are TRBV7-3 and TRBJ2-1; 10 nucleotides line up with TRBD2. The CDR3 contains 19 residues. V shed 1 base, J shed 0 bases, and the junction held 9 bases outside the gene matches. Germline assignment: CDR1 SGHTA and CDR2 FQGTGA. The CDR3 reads CASSLIASGGPDSYNEQFF. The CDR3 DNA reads TGTGCCAGCAGCTTAATAGCTAGCGGGGGTCCCGACTCCTACAATGAGCAGTTCTTC.

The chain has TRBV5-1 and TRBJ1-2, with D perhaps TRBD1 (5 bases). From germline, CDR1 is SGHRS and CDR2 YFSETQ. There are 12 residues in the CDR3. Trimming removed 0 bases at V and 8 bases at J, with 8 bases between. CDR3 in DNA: TGCGCCAGCAGCTTGGCCGACAGCGGCTACACCTTC. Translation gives CASSLADSGYTF.

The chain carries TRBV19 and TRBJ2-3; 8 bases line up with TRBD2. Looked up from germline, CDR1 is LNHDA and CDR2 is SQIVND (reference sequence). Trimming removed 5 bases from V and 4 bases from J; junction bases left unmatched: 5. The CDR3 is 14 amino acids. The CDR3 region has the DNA TGTGCCAGTAGTTTTCGGGGGGGCGCAGATACGCAGTATTTT. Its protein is CASSFRGGADTQYF.

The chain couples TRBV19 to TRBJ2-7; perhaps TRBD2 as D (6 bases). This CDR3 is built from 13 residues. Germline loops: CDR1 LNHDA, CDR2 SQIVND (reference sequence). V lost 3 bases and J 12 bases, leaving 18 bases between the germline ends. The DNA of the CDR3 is TGTGCCAGTAGTATGGGCGGGACTCTCGCGGCGTACTTC. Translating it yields CASSMGGTLAAYF.

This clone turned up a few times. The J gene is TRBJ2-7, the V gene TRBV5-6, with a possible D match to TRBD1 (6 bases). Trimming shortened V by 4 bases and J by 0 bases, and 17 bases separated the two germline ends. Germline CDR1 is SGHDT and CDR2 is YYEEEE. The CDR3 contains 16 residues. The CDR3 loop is CASSQVGAVSSYEQYF. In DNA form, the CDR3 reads TGTGCCAGCAGCCAGGTGGGGGCAGTGAGCTCCTACGAGCAGTACTTC.

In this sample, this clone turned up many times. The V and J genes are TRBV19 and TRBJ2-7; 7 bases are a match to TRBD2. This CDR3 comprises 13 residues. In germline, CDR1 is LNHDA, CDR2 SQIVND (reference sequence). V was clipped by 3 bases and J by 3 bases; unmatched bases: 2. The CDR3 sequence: CASSMGRGYEQYF. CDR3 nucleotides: TGTGCCAGTAGTATGGGGAGGGGCTACGAGCAGTACTTC.

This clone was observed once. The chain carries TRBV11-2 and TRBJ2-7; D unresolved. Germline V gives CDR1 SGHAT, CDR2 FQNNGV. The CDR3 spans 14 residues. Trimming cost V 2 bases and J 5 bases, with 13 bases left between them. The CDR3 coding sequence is TGTGCCAGCAGCTTAAACCCCTCTCGGGACGAGCAGTACTTC. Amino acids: CASSLNPSRDEQYF.

The CDR3 loop is CASSPSGTGRPPLHF. The CDR3 bases are TGTGCCAGCAGTCCCTCCGGGACAGGGAGGCCACCCCTCCACTTT. This rearrangement joins TRBV6-5 to TRBJ1-6, with 9 bases aligning to TRBD1. The CDR3 spans 15 residues. J gave up 11 bases and V 5 bases, and 10 bases lay outside the gene matches. The germline CDR1 and CDR2 sequences are MNHEY and SVGAGI.

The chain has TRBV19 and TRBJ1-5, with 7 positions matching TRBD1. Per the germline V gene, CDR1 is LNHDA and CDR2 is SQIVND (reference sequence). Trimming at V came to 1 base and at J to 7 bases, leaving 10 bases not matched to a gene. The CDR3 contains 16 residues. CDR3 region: CASSIVGAGGNQPQHF. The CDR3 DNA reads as TGTGCCAGTAGTATAGTAGGGGCAGGGGGGAACCAGCCCCAGCATTTT.

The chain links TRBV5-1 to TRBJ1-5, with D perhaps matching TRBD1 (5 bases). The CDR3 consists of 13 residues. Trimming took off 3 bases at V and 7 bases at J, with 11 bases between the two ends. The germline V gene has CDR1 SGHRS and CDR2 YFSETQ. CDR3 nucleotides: TGCGCCAGCAGCTGGGGGGGGACCCAGCCCCAGCATTTT. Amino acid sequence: CASSWGGTQPQHF.

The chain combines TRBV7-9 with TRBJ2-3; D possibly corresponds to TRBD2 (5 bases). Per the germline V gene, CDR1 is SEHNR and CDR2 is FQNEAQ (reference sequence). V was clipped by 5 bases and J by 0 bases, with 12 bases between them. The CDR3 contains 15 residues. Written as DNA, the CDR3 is TGTGCCAGCAGCCGTCAGAAGCGGAGCACAGATACGCAGTATTTT. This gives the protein CASSRQKRSTDTQYF.

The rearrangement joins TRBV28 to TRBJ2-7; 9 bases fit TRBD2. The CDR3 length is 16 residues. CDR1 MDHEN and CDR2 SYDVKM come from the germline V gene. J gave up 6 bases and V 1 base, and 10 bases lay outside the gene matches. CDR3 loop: CASSLYLLAGIGEQYF. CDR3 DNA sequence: TGTGCCAGCAGTTTATATCTCCTAGCGGGGATTGGCGAGCAGTACTTC.